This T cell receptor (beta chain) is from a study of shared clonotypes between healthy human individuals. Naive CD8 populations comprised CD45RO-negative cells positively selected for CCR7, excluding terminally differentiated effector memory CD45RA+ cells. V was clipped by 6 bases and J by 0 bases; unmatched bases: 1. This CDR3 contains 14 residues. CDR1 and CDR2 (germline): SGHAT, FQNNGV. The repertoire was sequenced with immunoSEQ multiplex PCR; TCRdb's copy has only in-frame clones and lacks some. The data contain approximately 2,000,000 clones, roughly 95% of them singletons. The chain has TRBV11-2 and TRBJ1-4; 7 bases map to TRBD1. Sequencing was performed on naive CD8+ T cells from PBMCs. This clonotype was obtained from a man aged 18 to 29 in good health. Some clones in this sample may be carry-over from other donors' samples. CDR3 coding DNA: TGTGCCAGCAGGGGACAGTCAACTAATGAAAAACTGTTTTTT. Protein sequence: CASRGQSTNEKLFF.